This T cell receptor (beta chain) was obtained from a study of T cells after yellow fever vaccination. Study-level results: A large majority of primary-vaccination clones showed up again after the booster (just under 97% CD4, around 85% CD8).

On this clonotype itself: Its antigen remains unidentified.

Trimming removed 8 bases from V and 0 bases from J, with 14 bases in between. Germline CDR1 GTSNPN, CDR2 SVGIG (reference sequence). The CDR3 extends over 14 amino acids. TCRdb re-called the 5' RACE reads through MiXCR, storing one row per CDR3 protein. The sample contains roughly 300,000 distinct CDR3 sequences, 7% to 10% of which appear only once. Specimen: PBMCs, collected 45 days after the first yellow fever vaccination. This chain joins TRBV30 and TRBJ2-1; D possibly corresponds to TRBD2 (5 bases). The source is a man younger than 35 who received the YFV17D yellow fever vaccine. CDR3 region: CAGLGSSSYNEQFF. The CDR3 DNA is TGTGCCGGACTCGGATCTAGCTCCTACAATGAGCAGTTCTTC.